The 23 T cell receptor beta chains listed next were all sequenced from one sample in a study of blood T cell repertoires in COVID-19. The method was immunoSEQ multiplex PCR; TCRdb's version includes in-frame clones alone and lacks a portion of them. The sample has 300,000 to 450,000 clones, 85% seen once. Sequencing used peripheral blood. The origin of the receptors is a young woman with acute or convalescent COVID-19.

The genes are TRBV19 and TRBJ1-6; D may be TRBD1 (5 bases). Trimming removed 2 bases from V and 5 bases from J, with 10 bases in between. CDR3 length: 15 amino acids. Looked up from germline, CDR1 is LNHDA and CDR2 is SQIVND (reference sequence). CDR3 residues: CASSIWTTDNSPLHF. CDR3 coding DNA: TGTGCCAGTAGTATATGGACAACTGATAATTCACCCCTCCACTTT.

This chain uses TRBV6-4 with TRBJ2-1, with 15 bases matching TRBD2. The germline gives CDR1 MRHNA, CDR2 SNTAGT. This CDR3 region has 15 residues. V shed 6 bases, J shed 10 bases, and the junction held 7 bases outside the gene matches. The CDR3 sequence is CASSPGLAGGQEQFF. The CDR3 DNA reads as TGTGCCAGCAGCCCGGGACTAGCGGGAGGTCAGGAGCAGTTCTTC.

CDR3 bases: TGTGCCAGCAGTTCTACTCACCGGGGGGCGGAAGCTTTCTTT. Translated: CASSSTHRGAEAFF. The chain is built from TRBV28 and TRBJ1-1, with D possibly being TRBD1 (6 bases). The CDR3 is 14 residues long. Per germline, CDR1 MDHEN and CDR2 SYDVKM. V lost 4 bases to trimming and J lost 8 bases, with 17 bases between them. The entire variable domain, with the rest obtained from reference TRBV28 and TRBJ1-1, is as follows: DVKVTQSSRYLVKRTGEKVFLECVQDMDHENMFWYRQDPGLGLRLIYFSYDVKMKEKGDIPEGYSVSREKKERFSLILESASTNQTSMYLCASSSTHRGAEAFFGQGTRLTVV.

The chain links TRBV6-5 to TRBJ2-7, with 7 bases aligning to TRBD1. Germline assignment: CDR1 MNHEY and CDR2 SVGAGI. The CDR3 runs to 14 residues. V lost 5 bases, J lost 2 bases, and 6 bases stayed unmatched. CDR3 sequence reads: CASSPTGDTYEQYF. The CDR3 DNA is TGTGCCAGCAGTCCTACAGGGGACACCTACGAGCAGTACTTC.

The CDR3 nucleotides are TGTGCCACCAGCTCGAGCGGGGCCCCTTATGGCTACACCTTC. Translation: CATSSSGAPYGYTF. This sequence joins TRBV24-1 and TRBJ1-2; D possibly corresponds to TRBD1 (5 bases). Germline V gene lookup returns CDR1 KGHDR and CDR2 SFDVKD. Trimming cost V 7 bases and J 5 bases, with 16 bases left between them. The CDR3 runs to 14 residues.

This chain uses TRBV5-1 with TRBJ2-1, with D perhaps matching TRBD1 (5 bases). The V gene's germline CDR1 is SGHRS and CDR2 YFSETQ. CDR3 length: 14 amino acids. V was pared by 0 bases and J by 8 bases, with 12 bases between. The CDR3 DNA reads TGCGCCAGCAGCTTGGGCAGGGTAATCGATGAGCAGTTCTTC. Its protein is CASSLGRVIDEQFF.

This clone was picked up one time. This rearrangement joins TRBV9 to TRBJ1-1; D perhaps matches TRBD1 (5 bases). CDR3 length: 15 residues. Germline CDR1 is SGDLS and CDR2 is YYNGEE. V was shortened by 6 bases and J by 4 bases, with 19 bases between the two germline ends. CDR3: CASTTGVGATTEAFF. The CDR3 DNA sequence: TGTGCCAGCACCACGGGGGTAGGGGCCACCACTGAAGCTTTCTTT.

The genes are TRBV6-5 and TRBJ2-7; 10 bases agree with TRBD1. CDR1 MNHEY and CDR2 SVGAGI come from the germline V gene. V shed 6 bases and J 1 base; nucleotides not matched to a gene: 3. The CDR3 extends over 14 amino acids. CDR3: CASRGTGDSYEQYF. The CDR3 coding sequence is TGTGCCAGCAGGGGGACAGGGGATTCCTACGAGCAGTACTTC.

This sequence joins TRBV6-5 and TRBJ1-5; no firm D call. The V end was cut by 2 bases, the J end by 2 bases, with 10 bases between. The CDR3 runs 15 residues. Germline-derived CDR1 and CDR2 are MNHEY and SVGAGI. The CDR3 DNA reads as TGTGCCAGCAGTTACAAAGGAGAAGGCAATCAGCCCCAGCATTTT. Protein: CASSYKGEGNQPQHF.

J is TRBJ1-1 and V is TRBV6-5, with D possibly matching TRBD1 (5 bases). The V and J ends lost 6 bases and 0 bases respectively, with 11 bases between them. The CDR3 extends over 14 amino acids. Germline CDR1 is MNHEY and CDR2 is SVGAGI. CDR3 in amino acids: CASRPDTLNTEAFF. The CDR3 region has the DNA TGTGCCAGCAGGCCGGACACTCTGAACACTGAAGCTTTCTTT.

About this clone itself: This specimen includes other DNA sequences encoding the same CDR3. The gene calls are TRBV7-9 and TRBJ1-3, with 9 bases aligning to TRBD1. The V gene end was trimmed by 3 bases and the J gene end by 4 bases; junction bases not matched to a gene: 4. This CDR3 is built from 15 residues. Germline-derived CDR1 and CDR2 are SEHNR and FQNEAQ (reference sequence). CDR3 amino acids: CASSFAGQGGNTIYF. CDR3 sequence (DNA): TGTGCCAGCAGCTTTGCGGGACAGGGAGGAAACACCATATATTTT. The complete variable domain, with remaining parts taken from reference TRBV7-9 and TRBJ1-3, reads DTGVSQNPRHKITKRGQNVTFRCDPISEHNRLYWYRQTLGQGPEFLTYFQNEAQLEKSRLLSDRFSAERPKGSFSTLEIQRTEQGDSAMYLCASSFAGQGGNTIYFGEGSWLTVV.

The rearrangement joins TRBV5-8 to TRBJ1-2; TRBD1 matches 7 bases. Germline assignment: CDR1 SGHTS and CDR2 YDEGEE. This CDR3 has 13 amino acids. V lost 1 base to trimming and J lost 3 bases; unmatched junction nucleotides: 0. The CDR3 DNA is TGTGCCAGCAGCTTGACAGGGGACTATGGCTACACCTTC. Amino acid sequence: CASSLTGDYGYTF.

This chain connects TRBV6-4 to TRBJ2-3; 7 positions match TRBD2. The length of the CDR3 is 12 residues. V was clipped by 3 bases and J by 6 bases; unmatched bases: 0. CDR1 is MRHNA, CDR2 SNTAGT, per germline. The chain's CDR3 is CASSEREDTQYF. Here the CDR3 DNA reads TGTGCCAGCAGTGAGCGGGAGGATACGCAGTATTTT.

V and J are TRBV5-1 and TRBJ1-1; D is ambiguous. The CDR3 length is 15 residues. Germline-derived CDR1 and CDR2 are SGHRS and YFSETQ. V lost 5 bases and J lost 5, with 19 bases in between. The CDR3: CASSSVEHPGTEAFF. The CDR3 DNA reads as TGCGCCAGCAGTTCAGTCGAACACCCGGGGACTGAAGCTTTCTTT.

The rearrangement joins TRBV19 to TRBJ2-1; D remains unclear. Trimming took off 0 bases at V and 9 bases at J, with 9 bases between the two ends. The germline V gene encodes CDR1 LNHDA and CDR2 SQIVND (reference sequence). The CDR3 spans 13 residues. The CDR3 DNA sequence: TGTGCCAGTAGTATAGATCGAGGCGGTGAGCAGTTCTTC. Translating gives CASSIDRGGEQFF.

The chain links TRBV7-2 to TRBJ2-3; 10 positions agree with TRBD2. Looked up from germline, CDR1 is SGHTA and CDR2 is FQGNSA. The junction had 7 bases not matched to a gene; V was cut back by 1 base and J by 6 bases. The CDR3 is 16 amino acids. CDR3 coding DNA: TGTGCCAGCAGCTTAGAGAGACTAGCGGGCGGGGATACGCAGTATTTT. Its translation: CASSLERLAGGDTQYF.

The chain recombines TRBV19 with TRBJ2-3; possibly TRBD1 for D (6 bases). Trimming shortened V by 5 bases and J by 1 base, and 19 bases separated the two germline ends. Germline V gene data show CDR1 as LNHDA and CDR2 as SQIVND (reference sequence). The CDR3 length is 17 residues. CDR3 in amino acids: CASSSGQTTGRTDTQYF. The CDR3 bases are TGTGCCAGTAGTTCCGGACAGACTACCGGCCGCACAGATACGCAGTATTTT.

V usage is TRBV3-1 (or the pseudogene TRBV3-2) and J usage is TRBJ1-4; 7 positions agree with TRBD1. The CDR3 spans 16 residues. Per the germline V gene, CDR1 is LGHDT and CDR2 is YNNKEL (reference sequence). V lost 4 bases to trimming and J lost 5 bases; unmatched junction nucleotides: 10. The CDR3 is CASSRSIGTVNEKLFF. The CDR3 DNA reads TGTGCCAGCAGCCGAAGCATCGGGACAGTCAATGAAAAACTGTTTTTT.

CDR3 in amino acids: CASRATSADTQYF. CDR3 DNA sequence: TGTGCCAGCAGAGCGACTAGCGCGGATACGCAGTATTTT. The rearrangement joins TRBV7-8 to TRBJ2-3, with 8 nucleotides matching TRBD2. This CDR3 spans 13 amino acids. Germline trimming cut 6 bases from V and 6 bases from J; bases unmatched to any gene: 5. Germline V gives CDR1 SGHVS, CDR2 FQNEAQ. Looking up the rest from reference TRBV7-8 and TRBJ2-3 gives the full variable domain: GAGVSQSPRYKVAKRGQDVALRCDPISGHVSLFWYQQALGQGPEFLTYFQNEAQLDKSGLPSDRFFAERPEGSVSTLKIQRTQQEDSAVYLCASRATSADTQYFGPGTRLTVL.

This clone was seen a handful of times. The gene calls are TRBV6-5 and TRBJ2-7, with 7 nucleotides matching TRBD1. The CDR3 spans 15 residues. Germline-derived CDR1 and CDR2 are MNHEY and SVGAGI. The junction had 10 bases not matched to a gene; V was cut back by 6 bases and J by 2 bases. The DNA of the CDR3 is TGTGCCAGCAGAGAGCCGACAGGGAATCCCTACGAGCAGTACTTC. It encodes CASREPTGNPYEQYF.

For this clone: The same CDR3 is also encoded by other DNA sequences in this sample. This chain links TRBV28 with TRBJ1-3, with D uncertain. Trimming removed 3 bases from V and 0 bases from J, with 6 bases in between. This CDR3 spans 14 amino acids. CDR1 and CDR2 from the germline V gene are MDHEN and SYDVKM. The CDR3 is CASSLYSSGNTIYF. In DNA, the CDR3 is TGTGCCAGCAGTTTGTACAGCTCTGGAAACACCATATATTTT.

The chain recombines TRBV19 with TRBJ2-7; 7 nucleotides line up with TRBD1. The CDR3 runs 14 residues. Germline lookup yields CDR1 LNHDA and CDR2 SQIVND (reference sequence). V gave up 5 bases and J gave up 0 bases; unmatched junction bases: 4. This CDR3 reads CASSARTGSYEQYF. The CDR3 nucleotides read TGTGCCAGTAGTGCGCGGACAGGCTCCTACGAGCAGTACTTC. The entire variable domain, with the rest obtained from reference TRBV19 and TRBJ2-7, is as follows: DGGITQSPKYLFRKEGQNVTLSCEQNLNHDAMYWYRQDPGQGLRLIYYSQIVNDFQKGDIAEGYSVSREKKESFPLTVTSAQKNPTAFYLCASSARTGSYEQYFGPGTRLTVT.

Many counts were recorded for this clone. The chain carries TRBV4-2 and TRBJ2-3; possible D gene TRBD1, 5 bases. CDR3 length: 14 residues. The V gene's germline CDR1 is LGHNA and CDR2 YNFKEQ. V was trimmed by 3 bases and J by 1 base, leaving 8 bases between them. The CDR3 protein is CASSHWGGTDTQYF. As DNA, the CDR3 is TGTGCCAGCAGCCACTGGGGCGGCACAGATACGCAGTATTTT.